The rows below give T cell receptor beta chains drawn from one sample of a study of blood T cell repertoires in COVID-19. Generated by immunoSEQ multiplex PCR, the TCRdb table keeps only in-frame clones and is missing some. The table records more than 140,000 clones, around four fifths of them present only once. The sample comprised peripheral blood. The receptor set was obtained from a human donor in a cohort sampled during active COVID-19. CDR3s include the opening cysteine and the closing phenylalanine or tryptophan. The D gene is left open where the match is weak. Where a row states a size, it is once, few, many or the class of an expanded clone; other rows omit it.

>TRBV28|TRBJ2-5|.|.
TGTGCCAGCAGTCACAGGGGGGGCCAAGAGACCCAGTACTTC
CASSHRGGQETQYF
>TRBV19|TRBJ1-2|.|.
TGTGCCAGTAGTTCCCATAGCCACAGGACTAACTATGGCTACACCTTC
CASSSHSHRTNYGYTF
>TRBV19|TRBJ1-1|.|.
TGTGCCAGTAGATCCGGGGGTGGGGTCCCTGAAGCTTTCTTT
CASRSGGGVPEAFF
>TRBV14|TRBJ1-2|.|.
TGTGCCAGCAGCCAAGACTGGACAGCATATGGCTACACCTTC
CASSQDWTAYGYTF
>TRBV6-5|TRBJ2-1|.|.
TGTGCCAGCCAACCGGGACATCGGAATTATGAGCAGTTCTTC
CASQPGHRNYEQFF
>TRBV28|TRBJ1-1|.|.
TGTGCCAGCGGGGCAGCTTCTGAAGCTTTCTTT
CASGAASEAFF
>TRBV2|TRBJ1-5|.|.
TGTGCCAGCGGCCTCGGGAGGGGCAGCAATCAGCCCCAGCATTTT
CASGLGRGSNQPQHF
>TRBV10-2|TRBJ1-5|.|.
TGCGCCAGCAGTGAAACAGGTTTTGAGCCCCAGCATTTT
CASSETGFEPQHF
>TRBV11-2|TRBJ2-1|.|many
TGTGCCAGCAGCGAGGATGGTGTCAGGGGGCAGTTCTTC
CASSEDGVRGQFF
>TRBV10-3|TRBJ1-1|.|.
TGTGCCATCAGTGACGGGGGAAGAAGCACTGAAGCTTTCTTT
CAISDGGRSTEAFF
>TRBV7-3|TRBJ2-7|.|.
TGTGCCAGCAGCTTAAGGGACGGACAGATGGGAACTTACGAGCAGTACTTC
CASSLRDGQMGTYEQYF
>TRBV29-1|TRBJ2-6|.|.
TGCAGCGTTGCGACTACTGGGGCCAACGTCCTGACTTTC
CSVATTGANVLTF
>TRBV28|TRBJ2-1|TRBD2|.
TGTGCCAGCAGTTCGACTAGCGAGCTCGTCAACAATGAGCAGTTCTTC
CASSSTSELVNNEQFF
>TRBV2|TRBJ2-2|TRBD1|.
TGTGCCAGCAGGGAAATTACGACAGGGGACATGCTGTTTTTT
CASREITTGDMLFF
>TRBV27|TRBJ2-4|TRBD2|.
TGTGCCAGCAGCAGACTAGCGGGAGGTCTAGGTTTAGCCAAAAACATTCAGTACTTC
CASSRLAGGLGLAKNIQYF
>TRBV4-1|TRBJ1-3|.|.
TGCGCCAGCAGCCAAGACAGGGGAAACACCATATATTTT
CASSQDRGNTIYF
>TRBV11-3|TRBJ2-6|TRBD2|once
TGTGCCAGCAGCCCCAGAAGGCGGGAGCACGATTCTGGGGCCAACGTCCTGACTTTC
CASSPRRREHDSGANVLTF
>TRBV21-1|TRBJ2-7|.|.
TGTGCCAGCATCAAGGACAGATTCTACGAGCAGTACTTC
CASIKDRFYEQYF
>TRBV7-9|TRBJ1-2|TRBD1|.
TGTGCCAGCAACCCGGGGACAGGTCTCTATGGCTACACCTTC
CASNPGTGLYGYTF
>TRBV5-1|TRBJ2-7|TRBD1|few
TGCGCCAGCAGCCCCCGGACAGGGAACGAGCAGTACTTC
CASSPRTGNEQYF
>TRBV24-1|TRBJ2-1|.|.
TGTGCCACCAGTGACCGCGAGGGGGTCAATGAGCAGTTCTTC
CATSDREGVNEQFF
>TRBV11-3|TRBJ2-7|TRBD2|few
TGTGCCAGCAGCTTCCGCCTAGCGGGATCGGACGAGCAGTACTTC
CASSFRLAGSDEQYF
>TRBV18|TRBJ2-1|.|.
TGTGCCAGCTCACCCCTAGCGAGCGCTAAGAATGAGCAGTTCTTC
CASSPLASAKNEQFF
>TRBV21-1|TRBJ1-1|.|few
TGTGCCAGCAGCATGTGCAGGGGGAACACTGAAGCTTTCTTT
CASSMCRGNTEAFF
>TRBV9|TRBJ2-7|TRBD1|.
TGTGCCAGCAGCCTCCGGACAGGATCCTCCTACGAGCAGTACTTC
CASSLRTGSSYEQYF
>TRBV11-1|TRBJ2-6|.|.
TGTGCCAGCAGCTTAAGCTCCTCTGGGGCCAACGTCCTGACTTTC
CASSLSSSGANVLTF
>TRBV6-2/TRBV6-3|TRBJ2-7|.|.
TGTGCCAGCAGCCTGACAGGCGGCTCCTACGAGCAGTACTTC
CASSLTGGSYEQYF
>TRBV5-1|TRBJ1-6|.|.
TGCGCCAGCAGCCTCATGGCCTGGGGCTTCGCGGGGAATTCACCCCTCCACTTT
CASSLMAWGFAGNSPLHF
>TRBV7-2|TRBJ2-7|.|.
TGTGCCAGCAGCATTGGACTCGGCACTTCCTACGAGCAGTACTTC
CASSIGLGTSYEQYF
>TRBV10-3|TRBJ1-2|TRBD1|.
TGTGCCATCAGCTCAGGGGGCGCGGCCGGGGACGGCTACACCTTC
CAISSGGAAGDGYTF
>TRBV15|TRBJ1-1|.|.
TGTGCCACCAGCAGAGATGGCGGTCGGCCCGAAGCTTTCTTT
CATSRDGGRPEAFF
>TRBV3-1/TRBV3-2|TRBJ2-3|.|.
TGTGCCAGCAGCCGAGACTTCGGGACTTCTAGCACAGATACGCAGTATTTT
CASSRDFGTSSTDTQYF
>TRBV27|TRBJ2-1|.|.
TGTGCCAGCAGAAGACAGAGCTCCTACAATGAGCAGTTCTTC
CASRRQSSYNEQFF
>TRBV4-1|TRBJ2-4|.|.
TGCGCCAGCAGCCGTAACAGGGAAACCAAAAACATTCAGTACTTC
CASSRNRETKNIQYF
>TRBV18|TRBJ1-2|TRBD1|.
TGTGCCAGCTCACCCGGACAGGCTGGCTACACCTTC
CASSPGQAGYTF
>TRBV2|TRBJ1-1|.|.
TGTGCCAGCATTTTAATGAGATCAAAAGCTTTCTTT
CASILMRSKAFF
>TRBV5-1|TRBJ2-5|.|.
TGCGCCAGCAGCATACAGGACCAAGAGACCCAGTACTTC
CASSIQDQETQYF
>TRBV5-1|TRBJ2-7|TRBD2|.
TGCGCCAGCAGCTTGGGGCGAGCGGGGGGCAACGAGCAGTACTTC
CASSLGRAGGNEQYF
>TRBV27|TRBJ2-5|TRBD2|.
TGTGCCAGCAGGGGACTAGCGGGAAAAAAAGAGACCCAGTACTTC
CASRGLAGKKETQYF
>TRBV4-2|TRBJ1-1|TRBD1|.
TGTGCCAGCAGCCCTCGACAGGGGGGAAACACTGAAGCTTTCTTT
CASSPRQGGNTEAFF